This TCR beta chain came from a study of beta chain features in type 1 diabetes. Study outcomes and limitations: Relative to healthy donors, patients appeared to have naive, central memory and Treg TCRB repertoires that were more similar. Researchers report that Type 1 diabetes patients had moderately but significantly shorter TCRB CDR3s across all four CD4+ subsets.

Based on CD45RO/CCR7/CD25/CD127/CD95/CD27, CD4+ regulatory, stem cell-like memory, naive and central memory cells were sorted. This CDR3 comprises 16 residues. Germline assignment: CDR1 LGHNA and CDR2 YNFKEQ. V was clipped by 1 base and J by 4 bases, with 16 bases between them. This clone has more than one count but fewer than ten. Its specificity is unknown. The study reverse transcribed the entire isolated RNA, so it sequenced expressed TCRB transcripts. TCRdb's table, derived via immunoSEQ multiplex PCR, lists solely in-frame clones and lacks some. The sample consists of 200,000 to 300,000 clones, over 20% of them appearing once.

The V gene is TRBV4-2, the J gene TRBJ1-2, with D perhaps TRBD1 (5 bases). This clonotype was sampled from a middle-aged woman with type 1 diabetes. Sequenced input: naive CD4+ T cells from blood. The CDR3 spells CASSQVAGGSAYGYTF. CDR3 sequence (DNA): TGTGCCAGCAGCCAAGTAGCCGGGGGATCGGCCTATGGCTACACCTTC.